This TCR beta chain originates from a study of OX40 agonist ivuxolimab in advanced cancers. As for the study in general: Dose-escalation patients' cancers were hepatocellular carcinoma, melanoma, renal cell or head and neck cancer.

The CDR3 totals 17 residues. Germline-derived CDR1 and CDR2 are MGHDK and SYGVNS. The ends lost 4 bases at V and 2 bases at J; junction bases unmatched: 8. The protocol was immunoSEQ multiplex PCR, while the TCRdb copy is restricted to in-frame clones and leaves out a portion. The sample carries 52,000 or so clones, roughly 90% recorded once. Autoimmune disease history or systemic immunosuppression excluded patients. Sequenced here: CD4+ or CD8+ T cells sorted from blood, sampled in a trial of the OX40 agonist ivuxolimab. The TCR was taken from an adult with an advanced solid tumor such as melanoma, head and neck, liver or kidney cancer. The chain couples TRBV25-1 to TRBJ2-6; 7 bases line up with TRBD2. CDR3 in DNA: TGTGCCAGCAGTGGCCAGGCGGGGGTCCCTGGGGCCAACGTCCTGACTTTC. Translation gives CASSGQAGVPGANVLTF.